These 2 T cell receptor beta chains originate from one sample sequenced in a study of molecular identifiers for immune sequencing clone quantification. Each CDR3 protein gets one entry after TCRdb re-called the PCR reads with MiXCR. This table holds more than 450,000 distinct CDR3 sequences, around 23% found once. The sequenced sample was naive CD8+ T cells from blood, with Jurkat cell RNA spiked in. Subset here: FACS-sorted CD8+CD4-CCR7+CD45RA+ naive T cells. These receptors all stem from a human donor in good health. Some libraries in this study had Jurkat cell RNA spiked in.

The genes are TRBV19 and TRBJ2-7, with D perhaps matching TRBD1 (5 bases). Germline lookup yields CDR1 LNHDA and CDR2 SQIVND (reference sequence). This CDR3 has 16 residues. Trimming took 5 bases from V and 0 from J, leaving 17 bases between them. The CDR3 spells CASSAPTELSSYEQYF. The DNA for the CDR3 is TGTGCCAGTAGTGCTCCGACAGAGCTGAGCTCCTACGAGCAGTACTTC.

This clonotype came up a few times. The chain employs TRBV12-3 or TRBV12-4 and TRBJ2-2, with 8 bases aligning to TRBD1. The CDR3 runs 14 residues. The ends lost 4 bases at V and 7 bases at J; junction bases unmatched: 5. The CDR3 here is CASSYRGMGGELFF. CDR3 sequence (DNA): TGTGCCAGCAGTTACAGGGGGATGGGCGGGGAGCTGTTTTTT.